This is a list of T cell receptor beta chains from one sample in a study of shared clonotypes between healthy human individuals. Produced via immunoSEQ multiplex PCR; TCRdb's table is partial and in-frame only. The sample gives about 1.1 million clones, 75% to 80% of which show up once; approximately 0.52% is in the top ten. The sequenced sample consisted of memory CD4+ T cells from PBMCs. These receptors were obtained from a man in his late teens or twenties in good health. Some clones in this sample may be carry-over from other donors' samples. Both conserved end residues are part of each CDR3. A D gene is named only where the DNA matches it firmly. Clone size, where shown, is once, few, many, or a class for clones that have expanded.

j_call: TRBJ1-5; v_call: TRBV6-5; d_call: .; clone_size: .; cdr3_aa: CASSYREGGQPQHF; cdr3_nt: TGTGCCAGCAGTTACCGGGAAGGTGGTCAGCCCCAGCATTTT
j_call: TRBJ2-1; v_call: TRBV15; d_call: TRBD2; clone_size: .; cdr3_aa: CATSGYPSGRRNEQFF; cdr3_nt: TGTGCCACCAGCGGATACCCTAGCGGGAGGAGAAATGAGCAGTTCTTC
j_call: TRBJ2-1; v_call: TRBV11-2; d_call: TRBD2; clone_size: .; cdr3_aa: CASSLDWGGRGYNEQFF; cdr3_nt: TGTGCCAGCAGCTTAGATTGGGGCGGGAGGGGTTACAATGAGCAGTTCTTC
j_call: TRBJ2-1; v_call: TRBV2; d_call: TRBD1; clone_size: .; cdr3_aa: CATRRGSNEQFF; cdr3_nt: TGTGCCACCCGCAGGGGGAGCAATGAGCAGTTCTTC
j_call: TRBJ1-1; v_call: TRBV5-1; d_call: .; clone_size: .; cdr3_aa: CASSPREGGTEAFF; cdr3_nt: TGCGCCAGCAGCCCACGGGAGGGCGGCACTGAAGCTTTCTTT
j_call: TRBJ1-5; v_call: TRBV6-1; d_call: .; clone_size: .; cdr3_aa: CASSEIWGSYNQPQHF; cdr3_nt: TGTGCCAGCAGTGAAATCTGGGGTAGCTACAATCAGCCCCAGCATTTT
j_call: TRBJ1-1; v_call: TRBV27; d_call: TRBD1; clone_size: .; cdr3_aa: CAGPGISRQGQWGTEAFF; cdr3_nt: TGTGCCGGTCCGGGGATTTCGAGACAGGGCCAGTGGGGCACTGAAGCTTTCTTT
j_call: TRBJ1-1; v_call: TRBV6-5; d_call: .; clone_size: .; cdr3_aa: CASSPWTGNTEAFF; cdr3_nt: TGTGCCAGCAGTCCCTGGACGGGGAACACTGAAGCTTTCTTT
j_call: TRBJ2-7; v_call: TRBV5-1; d_call: TRBD1; clone_size: once; cdr3_aa: CASSQGQGANVGRYEQYF; cdr3_nt: TGCGCCAGCAGCCAGGGACAGGGGGCTAATGTCGGCCGCTACGAGCAGTACTTC
j_call: TRBJ2-7; v_call: TRBV6-1; d_call: .; clone_size: .; cdr3_aa: CASSEARDPLNPFEQYF; cdr3_nt: TGTGCCAGCAGTGAAGCGCGGGACCCTCTAAACCCCTTTGAGCAGTACTTC
j_call: TRBJ1-1; v_call: TRBV5-5; d_call: .; clone_size: .; cdr3_aa: CASSLAVRGAFF; cdr3_nt: TGTGCCAGCAGCTTGGCCGTTAGGGGAGCTTTCTTT
j_call: TRBJ1-4; v_call: TRBV23-1; d_call: .; clone_size: .; cdr3_aa: CASSRRSALNNEKLFF; cdr3_nt: TGCGCCAGCAGTCGCCGGTCCGCGTTAAATAATGAAAAACTGTTTTTT
j_call: TRBJ2-7; v_call: TRBV12-1; d_call: .; clone_size: once; cdr3_aa: CASPPPSGSHTTKFYEQYF; cdr3_nt: TGTGCCAGCCCGCCCCCTAGCGGGAGCCACACAACGAAATTCTACGAGCAGTACTTC
j_call: TRBJ2-1; v_call: TRBV4-2; d_call: .; clone_size: .; cdr3_aa: CASSQNSEKEQFF; cdr3_nt: TGTGCCAGCAGCCAAAACAGCGAGAAGGAGCAGTTCTTC
j_call: TRBJ2-2; v_call: TRBV7-9; d_call: .; clone_size: .; cdr3_aa: CASSYLRDQRPGELFF; cdr3_nt: TGTGCCAGCAGCTATCTCCGGGACCAAAGGCCCGGGGAGCTGTTTTTT
j_call: TRBJ2-7; v_call: TRBV7-2; d_call: TRBD2; clone_size: .; cdr3_aa: CASSWTSGSPYEQYF; cdr3_nt: TGTGCCAGCAGCTGGACTAGCGGCAGCCCCTACGAGCAGTACTTC
j_call: TRBJ2-1; v_call: TRBV13; d_call: .; clone_size: .; cdr3_aa: CASSRHSFIDTGRLTIGSYNEQFF; cdr3_nt: TGTGCCAGCAGCCGACATAGTTTTATCGATACGGGGCGCCTGACCATAGGCTCCTACAATGAGCAGTTCTTC
j_call: TRBJ2-1; v_call: TRBV7-9; d_call: TRBD2; clone_size: .; cdr3_aa: CASSQKKREQDNEQFF; cdr3_nt: TGTGCCAGCAGCCAAAAAAAGCGGGAGCAAGACAATGAGCAGTTCTTC
j_call: TRBJ2-1; v_call: TRBV28; d_call: .; clone_size: .; cdr3_aa: CASSSPGAPGNEQFF; cdr3_nt: TGTGCCAGCAGCTCCCCGGGGGCCCCGGGGAATGAGCAGTTCTTC
j_call: TRBJ1-4; v_call: TRBV6-1; d_call: TRBD1; clone_size: .; cdr3_aa: CASSRTGENEKLFF; cdr3_nt: TGTGCCAGCAGTCGGACAGGAGAGAATGAAAAACTGTTTTTT
j_call: TRBJ1-5; v_call: TRBV19; d_call: .; clone_size: .; cdr3_aa: CASSITGGGRPQHF; cdr3_nt: TGTGCCAGTAGTATAACCGGGGGAGGAAGGCCCCAGCATTTT
j_call: TRBJ1-5; v_call: TRBV2; d_call: .; clone_size: few; cdr3_aa: CASSEGVLSNQPQHF; cdr3_nt: TGTGCCAGCAGTGAAGGAGTTCTTAGCAATCAGCCCCAGCATTTT
j_call: TRBJ1-2; v_call: TRBV5-1; d_call: .; clone_size: .; cdr3_aa: CASSLGVDFLEGYYGYTF; cdr3_nt: TGCGCCAGCAGCTTGGGAGTGGACTTTTTAGAGGGGTACTATGGCTACACCTTC
j_call: TRBJ1-5; v_call: TRBV15; d_call: TRBD1; clone_size: .; cdr3_aa: CATRWGQSQKSGNQPQHF; cdr3_nt: TGTGCCACCAGGTGGGGACAGTCCCAAAAAAGCGGCAATCAGCCCCAGCATTTT
j_call: TRBJ1-2; v_call: TRBV5-4; d_call: .; clone_size: .; cdr3_aa: CATCEGKTNYGYTF; cdr3_nt: TGTGCCACCTGCGAGGGTAAAACTAACTATGGCTACACCTTC
j_call: TRBJ2-2; v_call: TRBV9; d_call: .; clone_size: .; cdr3_aa: CASRSAVFTGELFF; cdr3_nt: TGTGCCAGCAGATCCGCTGTCTTCACCGGGGAGCTGTTTTTT
j_call: TRBJ1-1; v_call: TRBV28; d_call: .; clone_size: .; cdr3_aa: CASLGQTYYTEAFF; cdr3_nt: TGTGCCAGCCTCGGACAGACCTATTACACTGAAGCTTTCTTT
j_call: TRBJ1-1; v_call: TRBV4-1; d_call: .; clone_size: .; cdr3_aa: CASSQEGSLTGNTEAFF; cdr3_nt: TGCGCCAGCAGCCAAGAAGGGAGTCTAACAGGGAACACTGAAGCTTTCTTT
j_call: TRBJ2-3; v_call: TRBV28; d_call: TRBD2; clone_size: .; cdr3_aa: CASSQSPTSGSAYF; cdr3_nt: TGTGCCAGCAGTCAATCCCCGACTAGCGGCTCTGCCTATTTT
j_call: TRBJ2-7; v_call: TRBV6-1; d_call: .; clone_size: .; cdr3_aa: CASSRDFLSSYEQYF; cdr3_nt: TGTGCCAGCAGTCGGGACTTCCTTTCCTCCTACGAGCAGTACTTC
j_call: TRBJ2-7; v_call: TRBV5-1; d_call: .; clone_size: .; cdr3_aa: CASSESSNSYEQYF; cdr3_nt: TGCGCCAGCAGTGAGAGCTCCAACTCCTACGAGCAGTACTTC
j_call: TRBJ2-1; v_call: TRBV5-4; d_call: .; clone_size: .; cdr3_aa: CASSPAQGLSYNEQFF; cdr3_nt: TGTGCCAGCAGCCCGGCTCAGGGTTTGAGTTACAATGAGCAGTTCTTC
j_call: TRBJ2-7; v_call: TRBV5-4; d_call: .; clone_size: .; cdr3_aa: CASSLGAGSQYEQYF; cdr3_nt: TGTGCCAGCAGCTTGGGGGCCGGGAGTCAGTACGAGCAGTACTTC
j_call: TRBJ2-1; v_call: TRBV27; d_call: TRBD2; clone_size: few; cdr3_aa: CASSLRVGTSGINEQFF; cdr3_nt: TGTGCCAGCAGTTTACGGGTGGGGACTAGCGGGATCAATGAGCAGTTCTTC
j_call: TRBJ1-1; v_call: TRBV28; d_call: .; clone_size: .; cdr3_aa: CASSLSPESLREAFF; cdr3_nt: TGTGCCAGCAGTTTGTCTCCCGAAAGTTTAAGGGAAGCTTTCTTT
j_call: TRBJ1-4; v_call: TRBV29-1; d_call: .; clone_size: .; cdr3_aa: CSVEEGRGVAKLFF; cdr3_nt: TGCAGCGTTGAAGAAGGGAGGGGTGTGGCAAAACTGTTTTTT
j_call: TRBJ2-3; v_call: TRBV29-1; d_call: .; clone_size: .; cdr3_aa: CSVEAGGTDTQYF; cdr3_nt: TGCAGCGTTGAAGCGGGGGGCACAGATACGCAGTATTTT